This TCR beta chain stems from a study of graft-versus-host responses after intestinal transplantation. Study details: Recipients were given multivisceral, liver-intestinal, or isolated intestinal transplants. Induction with anti-thymocyte globulin, then tacrolimus and steroids for about 3 years, was given to all recipients. General observations from the study: Those patients showing graft-donor T cell macrochimerism displayed high graft-versus-host to host-versus-graft clonal ratios in allografts.

Assay: immunoSEQ multiplex PCR; the TCRdb copy retains only in-frame clones and omits some. The sample carries nearly 100,000 clones, more than 80% recorded once. Note on this clone: No antigen is known for it.

The CDR3 covers 14 residues. Germline values: CDR1 SEHNR, CDR2 FQNEAQ (reference sequence). Sequencing was performed on PBMCs, taken just under 460 days after intestinal transplant. This sequence joins TRBV7-9 and TRBJ2-5, with D possibly being TRBD1 (5 bases). The J call is uncertain, as TRBJ2-7 better fits the DNA end. The TCR originated in a human patient who received an intestinal transplant, so some T cells may come from the graft donor. The CDR3 sequence: CASSLAGRAYEQYF. The CDR3, as DNA: TGTGCCAGCAGCTTAGCGGGCAGGGCCTACGAGCAGTACTTC.